This record covers a single T cell receptor (beta chain). Deletions cut 6 bases from V and 6 bases from J, with 12 bases between. Germline CDR1 and CDR2: SGHTA and FQGTGA. The CDR3 is 13 amino acids. These data originate in a study of blood T cell repertoires in COVID-19. Across the whole study: The samples span acute and convalescent COVID-19 from the United States, Italy and Spain. PBMCs, B-cell-depleted T cells, or T cells provided the cDNA or gDNA that made up the material.

Authors' data handling: The assay estimated nucleated cells by amplifying reference gene primers. Produced via immunoSEQ multiplex PCR; TCRdb's table is partial and in-frame only. Clone size and the V and J calls come from that table; the DNA yielded D and trimming. Of 210,000 or so clones in the sample, roughly 80% were seen once. The sample comprised peripheral blood. This sequence joins TRBV7-3 and TRBJ2-1, with D tentatively TRBD1 (5 bases). This receptor was identified in a woman of 80 years or more with acute or convalescent COVID-19. This CDR3 is CASSPGQTNEQFF. Here the CDR3 DNA reads TGTGCCAGCAGTCCAGGACAAACCAATGAGCAGTTCTTC.